Below are 5 T cell receptor beta chains sequenced from a single sample in a study of early T cells in non-severe SARS-CoV-2 infection (dated by TCRdb to the early 2020s). Libraries were constructed by 5' RACE. The sequencing machine was a NextSeq 500. Using fastp trimming at Q25 and MiXCR clonotype assembly, TCRdb reanalyzed the public sequencing data and kept in-frame beta chains. Each CDR3 protein appears once, grouped with its most common genes and DNA. The sample table lists around 46,000 distinct CDR3 sequences, approximately 5.6% of them with a count of one. The leading ten clones occupy just over 4.5% of the sample. Sequencing was performed on whole blood. The receptor set was obtained from an adult who was a healthcare worker with PCR-confirmed SARS-CoV-2 infection or an uninfected control (not recorded which).

In this sample, this clonotype turned up a few times. The junction departs from germline at one end; a sequencing error may be responsible. The chain joins TRBV5-1 to TRBJ2-7; D is perhaps TRBD1 or TRBD2 (5 bases each). Per the germline V gene, CDR1 is SGHRS and CDR2 is YFSETQ. The CDR3 has 15 amino acids. CDR3: CASSLVVGASYVQYF. The CDR3 region has the DNA TGCGCCAGCAGCTTGGTGGTCGGGGCTTCCTACGTGCAGTACTTC.

This clonotype was seen a few times. The V call is TRBV24-1, the J call TRBJ1-2; no reliable D call. The CDR3 has 13 amino acids. Per the germline V gene, CDR1 is KGHDR and CDR2 is SFDVKD. V dropped 3 bases and J dropped 5 bases, with 9 bases sitting between them. CDR3 region: CATSDTGNYGYTF. The CDR3 bases are TGTGCCACCAGTGATACGGGAAATTATGGCTACACCTTC.

This clonotype was picked up many times. The V and J genes are TRBV5-6 and TRBJ1-1; D possibly corresponds to TRBD1 (5 bases). This CDR3 spans 13 amino acids. Germline CDR1 is SGHDT and CDR2 is YYEEEE. Trimming stripped 2 bases from V and 4 bases from J, with 9 bases between. CDR3 residues: CASSFLGPTEAFF. Here the CDR3 DNA reads TGTGCCAGCAGCTTCCTGGGGCCCACTGAAGCTTTCTTT.

The CDR3 region is CSARAGSSYEQYF. DNA for the CDR3: TGCAGTGCTAGAGCCGGGTCCTCCTACGAGCAGTACTTC. The gene calls are TRBV20-1 and TRBJ2-7; D gene ambiguous. The CDR3 covers 13 residues. V dropped 1 base and J dropped 0 bases, with 7 bases sitting between them. Germline CDR1 reads DFQATT; CDR2 reads SNEGSKA (reference sequence).

Points on this clonotype: A much larger clone lies a single base off, so this may be a read error. The chain employs TRBV6-5 and TRBJ2-2; D unclear. V lost 2 bases and J 3 bases, leaving 4 bases between the germline ends. Germline CDR1 reads MNHEY; CDR2 reads SVGAGI. This CDR3 region has 13 residues. CDR3 loop: CASSYRDTGELFF. The CDR3 nucleotides are TGTGCCAGCAGTTACAGGGACACCGGGGAGCTGTTTTTT.